The clone carrying this TCR beta chain was seen repeatedly, ten times or more. Its cognate antigen is unknown. This sample is part of a study of CD8 T cells in ankylosing spondylitis. TCRdb recomputed calls from the 5' RACE reads with MiXCR, one row per CDR3 protein. This table holds approximately 300,000 distinct CDR3 sequences, roughly 8% found once. General study results and limits: Reported data indicate significant enrichment of disease-linked clones within matched ankylosing spondylitis synovial fluid. Several of the motif variants were reported before in synovial fluid and blood from reactive arthritis. Seven to nine highly homologous variants formed a TCR beta motif that appeared characteristic of ankylosing spondylitis blood.

J was trimmed by 0 bases and V by 3 bases; bases with no gene match: 5. This CDR3 has 15 residues. The V gene is TRBV12-3 or TRBV12-4, the J gene TRBJ2-7, with 7 bases fitting TRBD2. The receptor was isolated from a male donor with ankylosing spondylitis. Sequencing was carried out using blood, either unsorted or a sorted T cell fraction (not recorded which). For the CDR3, the DNA is TGTGCCAGCAGTTTCGGGACTATCCCCTCCTACGAGCAGTACTTC. This gives the protein CASSFGTIPSYEQYF.